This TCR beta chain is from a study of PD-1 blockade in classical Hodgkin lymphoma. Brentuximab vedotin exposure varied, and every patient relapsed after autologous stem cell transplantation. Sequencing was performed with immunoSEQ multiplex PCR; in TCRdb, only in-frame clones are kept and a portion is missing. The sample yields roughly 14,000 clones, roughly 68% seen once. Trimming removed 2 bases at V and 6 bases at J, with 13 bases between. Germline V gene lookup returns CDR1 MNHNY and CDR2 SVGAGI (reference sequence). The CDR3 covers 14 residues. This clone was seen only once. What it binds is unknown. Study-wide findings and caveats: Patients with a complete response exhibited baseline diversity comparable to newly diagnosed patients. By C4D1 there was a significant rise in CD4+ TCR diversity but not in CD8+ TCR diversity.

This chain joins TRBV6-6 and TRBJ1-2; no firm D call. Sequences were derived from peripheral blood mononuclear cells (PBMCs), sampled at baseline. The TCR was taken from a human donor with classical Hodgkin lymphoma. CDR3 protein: CASSYHDQSHGYTF. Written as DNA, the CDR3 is TGTGCCAGCAGTTACCATGATCAGTCTCATGGCTACACCTTC.